The rows below give T cell receptor beta chains drawn from one sample of a study of T cells in Graves' hyperthyroidism and ophthalmopathy. TCRdb analysed the multiplex PCR reads with MiXCR anew, one entry per CDR3 protein. Among a few hundred thousand distinct CDR3 sequences listed, about 20% were seen once. The sample consisted of blood. All receptors derive from a woman between 45 and 60 years old with Graves' hyperthyroidism. The CDR3 runs from the conserved cysteine through the conserved F or W. The order of the fields is V gene, clone size, D gene, J gene, CDR3 protein, CDR3 DNA. The D gene is left open where the match is weak. Where a row states a size, it is once, few, many or the class of an expanded clone; other rows omit it.

>TRBV5-1|few|TRBD2|TRBJ2-1
CASSSLGTSGEYNEQFF
TGCGCCAGCAGCTCCCTAGGGACTAGCGGGGAGTACAATGAGCAGTTCTTC
>TRBV20-1|few|TRBD1|TRBJ1-5
CSAREDRGGNQPQHF
TGCAGTGCTAGGGAAGACAGGGGAGGCAATCAGCCCCAGCATTTT
>TRBV27|many|.|TRBJ2-1
CASKDWDNEQFF
TGTGCCAGCAAGGACTGGGACAATGAGCAGTTCTTC
>TRBV14|few|TRBD2|TRBJ2-5
CASSQSTSGRQETQYF
TGTGCCAGCAGCCAATCTACTAGCGGGAGACAAGAGACCCAGTACTTC
>TRBV24-1|few|.|TRBJ2-2
CATSDSGAGELFF
TGTGCCACCAGTGATTCGGGAGCCGGGGAGCTGTTTTTT
>TRBV10-2|.|.|TRBJ2-1
CASSVGTSYNEQFF
TGCGCCAGCAGTGTCGGGACTTCCTACAATGAGCAGTTCTTC
>TRBV11-3|.|.|TRBJ2-4
CASSLGAGSSLQYF
TGTGCCAGCAGCCTCGGGGCGGGGTCCTCGCTTCAGTACTTC
>TRBV10-3|.|TRBD2|TRBJ2-7
CAISESVTSGRLDEQYF
TGTGCCATCAGTGAGTCAGTGACTAGCGGGAGGTTAGACGAGCAGTACTTC
>TRBV7-3|.|.|TRBJ2-5
CASSLGEQAQETQYF
TGTGCCAGCAGCCTAGGGGAACAGGCACAAGAGACCCAGTACTTC
>TRBV7-6|few|.|TRBJ2-3
CASSLYEPGLLRDTQYF
TGTGCCAGCAGCTTGTACGAACCGGGACTGCTGCGGGATACGCAGTATTTT
>TRBV11-1|few|TRBD2|TRBJ2-2
CASSSRTSPNTGELFF
TGTGCCAGCAGCTCCAGGACTAGTCCCAACACCGGGGAGCTGTTTTTT
>TRBV2|.|.|TRBJ2-7
CASSTYSFSYEQYF
TGTGCCAGCAGTACCTACAGTTTCTCCTACGAGCAGTACTTC
>TRBV6-5|many|.|TRBJ1-6
CASSYDRAGISPLHF
TGTGCCAGCAGTTACGATCGTGCGGGGATTTCACCCCTCCACTTT
>TRBV2|many|.|TRBJ2-1
CASSEESVGEQFF
TGTGCCAGCAGTGAGGAGTCGGTGGGCGAGCAGTTCTTC
>TRBV3-1|many|.|TRBJ2-3
CASSQDSSGGDTQYF
TGTGCCAGCAGCCAAGACTCCTCGGGCGGGGATACGCAGTATTTT
>TRBV12-3/TRBV12-4|many|.|TRBJ1-1
CASREQDEAFF
TGTGCCAGCAGGGAACAGGATGAAGCTTTCTTT
>TRBV5-6|few|.|TRBJ1-5
CASSLADQGAYQPQHF
TGTGCCAGCAGCTTGGCCGACCAAGGGGCATATCAGCCCCAGCATTTT
>TRBV7-2|many|.|TRBJ2-1
CASSLVGGSQFF
TGTGCCAGCAGCTTAGTCGGAGGTTCGCAGTTCTTC
>TRBV4-1|few|.|TRBJ2-3
CASSQSGTDTQYF
TGCGCCAGCAGCCAGTCGGGCACAGATACGCAGTATTTT
>TRBV11-2|many|.|TRBJ1-4
CASSFTGSGEKLFF
TGTGCCAGCAGCTTTACGGGGAGTGGCGAAAAACTGTTTTTT
>TRBV2|.|TRBD2|TRBJ2-5
CASRTGLAGIVETQYF
TGTGCCAGCAGGACGGGACTAGCGGGGATTGTGGAGACCCAGTACTTC
>TRBV28|few|TRBD1|TRBJ2-7
CASTTGNPTEQYF
TGTGCCAGCACGACAGGGAACCCCACCGAGCAGTACTTC
>TRBV3-1|many|TRBD1|TRBJ1-4
CASSQGQGYEKLFF
TGTGCCAGCAGCCAAGGACAGGGGTATGAAAAACTGTTTTTT
>TRBV5-6|few|.|TRBJ1-6
CASSQDGSNNSPLHF
TGTGCCAGCAGCCAGGACGGGTCGAATAATTCACCCCTCCACTTT
>TRBV19|once|TRBD1|TRBJ1-5
CASSIGDRGGGGNQPQHF
TGTGCCAGTAGTATTGGGGACAGAGGAGGGGGGGGCAATCAGCCCCAGCATTTT
>TRBV11-2|.|.|TRBJ2-7
CASSLSDPRVDEQYF
TGTGCCAGCAGCTTAAGTGACCCACGCGTTGACGAGCAGTACTTC
>TRBV5-6|few|.|TRBJ2-7
CASSLPQEGQQYF
TGTGCCAGCAGCTTGCCCCAGGAGGGCCAGCAGTACTTC
>TRBV6-1|.|TRBD1|TRBJ2-6
CASSTRTGFSGANVLTF
TGTGCCAGCAGTACTCGGACAGGCTTCTCTGGGGCCAACGTCCTGACTTTC
>TRBV20-1|few|TRBD2|TRBJ2-1
CSARWGTSGVGEQFF
TGCAGTGCTAGATGGGGGACTAGCGGGGTTGGTGAGCAGTTCTTC
>TRBV27|many|.|TRBJ1-5
CASSYQGASNQPQHF
TGTGCCAGCAGTTACCAGGGAGCTAGCAATCAGCCCCAGCATTTT